This T cell receptor (beta chain) emerged from a study of T cell responses to AZD1222 COVID-19 vaccine. Trimming at V came to 4 bases and at J to 3 bases, leaving 5 bases not matched to a gene. The CDR3 consists of 14 residues. Germline CDR1 reads ENHRY; CDR2 reads SYGVKD. Measured with immunoSEQ multiplex PCR; TCRdb has only the in-frame clones, and not every one. The top ten hold approximately 0.6% of the sample, which has more than 150,000 clones, about 95% seen once. This clone was seen only once. The TCR originated in an adult in good health. The chain recombines TRBV10-3 with TRBJ1-1; 7 nucleotides align to TRBD1. The sample consisted of peripheral blood, taken on day 0 of AZD1222 vaccination. CDR3 sequence (DNA): TGTGCCATCAGTGTCGGCAGGGGGTACACTGAAGCTTTCTTT. It yields the protein CAISVGRGYTEAFF.